A selection of T cell receptor beta chains follows, all from one sample in a study of Graves' ophthalmopathy and Graves' hyperthyroidism. MiXCR was run by TCRdb on the multiplex PCR reads, yielding one entry per CDR3 protein. The table has 150,000 to 200,000 distinct CDR3 sequences, roughly two fifths seen once; the top ten hold nearly 9%. Sequencing was performed on peripheral blood. The receptor source for this set is a man aged 25 to 40 with Graves' ophthalmopathy. CDR3s include the opening cysteine and the closing phenylalanine or tryptophan.

J: TRBJ2-7
V: TRBV28
CDR3: CASSSRAQRGFEQYF

J: TRBJ2-4
V: TRBV6-2/TRBV6-3
CDR3: CASSFRSLAKNIQYF

J: TRBJ2-2
V: TRBV29-1
CDR3: CSVTSSSLNTGELFF

J: TRBJ2-7
V: TRBV4-1
CDR3: CASSLTGGGYEQYF

J: TRBJ1-1
V: TRBV7-9
CDR3: CASQRYRDTEAFF

J: TRBJ2-2
V: TRBV12-3/TRBV12-4
CDR3: CASRKPGLAGRNTGELFF

J: TRBJ2-2
V: TRBV5-1
CDR3: CASSLLPGTGNTGELFF

J: TRBJ1-1
V: TRBV9
CDR3: CASAAFRDTEAFF

J: TRBJ2-7
V: TRBV20-1
CDR3: CSARMTGASDEQYF

J: TRBJ1-2
V: TRBV29-1
CDR3: CSAGDRGDYGYTF

J: TRBJ1-2
V: TRBV7-8
CDR3: CASSLGGRTHGYTF

J: TRBJ2-7
V: TRBV29-1
CDR3: CGVYGGASNEQYF

J: TRBJ1-1
V: TRBV12-3/TRBV12-4
CDR3: CASSSNRGAGSATEAFF